Included here is one TCR beta chain sequence, with context. It lacks a known antigen. No quality values exist for individual bases; no much larger clone is one base distant. This sample was taken from a study of blood T cell repertoires in COVID-19 (dated by TCRdb to between 2020 and 2021). For context, the study as a whole: Samples covering the acute and convalescent phases of COVID-19 were provided by collaborators in the United States, Italy and Spain. The samples were drawn from two sources: the first 160 participants of the ongoing ImmuneRACE study, and approximately 1,300 subjects contributed by 6 global collaborators. The repertoires were made available in a free public database intended to serve as a resource for research on the immune response to SARS-CoV-2. A de-identified subject ID, COVID-19 status, age in years and sex were almost always included in the sample metadata. Subjects who had been exposed to COVID-19, were actively infected with it, or had recovered from it provided the deeply sampled blood TCRbeta repertoires that made up the dataset. Where available, HLA class I and class II types were taken from metadata supplied by the sample provider and were not determined by assay-based typing. The prospective study material was composed of cDNA or gDNA derived from T cells, B-cell-depleted T cells, or PBMCs. Study-wide findings and limitations: The quantity of clinical and demographic metadata differed by source and by participant and was supplied without curation.

TCRbeta CDR3 regions were amplified from genomic DNA using the immunoSEQ Assay, a bias-controlled multiplex PCR. In the original analysis: The number of nucleated cells in each sample was estimated by amplification of reference gene primers within the assay. To quantify the absolute abundance of each unique TCRbeta CDR3 rearrangement, sequence reads were collapsed and filtered. For each sample, productive Simpson clonality was calculated as the square root of Simpson's diversity index across productive rearrangements. Entries here come from immuneACCESS through TCRdb and include only in-frame sequences with V and J called. Some clones fail to appear in such tables; in the studies checked, an unresolved V gene covers under half of the shortfall, and the cause of the remainder is unknown. That table is the source of V, J and clone size, and D and trimming were worked out from the DNA. This sample holds 250,000 to 300,000 clones; approximately 91% were observed only once. Over 9% of the sample belongs to the ten largest clones.

For CDR1 and CDR2, the germline V gene lists SGDLS and YYNGEE. The CDR3 runs 15 amino acids, cysteine and phenylalanine included. The entry retains the CDR3 DNA only, 45 bases that are in frame from base 1. Unmatched junction bases come to 9, with V trimmed by 4 bases and J by 7 bases. At one collaborating source in Seattle, patients were enrolled during active infection and were followed longitudinally through the course of disease. The collaborating institutions used their own protocols to collect whole blood in K2EDTA tubes. For TCRbeta analysis, collaborator samples were shipped as frozen whole blood, as isolated PBMCs, or as DNA extracted from either sample type.

The sample was peripheral blood. This clonotype was obtained from a woman in her twenties or thirties with COVID-19, enrolled during active disease. Recombination linked TRBV9 to TRBJ1-5, with 9 bases aligning to TRBD1. The sequenced DNA is TGTGCCAGCAGCCCTCGCGAGACAGGGGGACAGCCCCAGCATTTT. Its product reads: CASSPRETGGQPQHF.